This TCR beta chain came from a study of T-cell memory formation after mild COVID-19. This CDR3 region has 14 residues. V lost 12 bases to trimming and J lost 2 bases, with 17 bases between them. CDR1 is KGHDR and CDR2 is SFDVKD in the germline V gene. Study-level findings and limits: The second-wave clones peaking on day 37 were not confirmed as SARS-CoV-2-specific.

There are a few counts of this clonotype. No antigen is known for it. TCR alpha and TCR beta cDNA libraries carrying sample barcodes and UMIs came from 5'RACE with constant-segment primers. TCRdb re-called the 5' RACE reads through MiXCR, storing one row per CDR3 protein. The table lists about 360,000 distinct CDR3 sequences, over 13% of them singletons. The TCR originated in a man younger than 35 who had mild COVID-19 (a few samples of this study predate the infection). Cell type and time point are not known. Material: PBMCs or a T cell subset sorted from them (not recorded which). The V call is TRBV24-1, the J call TRBJ2-3; D is unresolved. CDR3: CASSPGYPTDTQYF. The CDR3 DNA reads as TGTGCCTCCTCCCCGGGCTACCCCACAGATACGCAGTATTTT.